These 21 T cell receptor beta chains came from one sample sequenced in a study of blood T cells in healthy people across ages. The use of a sample-barcoded 5' primer and a J-beta primer mix characterized a second PCR of roughly 7 to 11 cycles. TCRdb re-derived calls from the 5' RACE reads in MiXCR, one entry per CDR3 protein. The repertoire has some 940,000 distinct CDR3 sequences, 25% to 35% of them found once; the top ten carry 10% to 13%. These data were also reused for a study on T cells of mothers and their children.

Sequenced sample: blood. The receptor source for this set is a woman in her forties in good health.

This clonotype was picked up a small number of times. The rearrangement joins TRBV20-1 to TRBJ1-1; unclear D gene. Germline V gene data show CDR1 as DFQATT and CDR2 as SNEGSKA (reference sequence). The CDR3 contains 16 residues. The CDR3 coding sequence is TGCATTTACCGGAACCGGGCTCTGCCTCGGAACACTGAAGCTTTCTTT. The encoded protein is CIYRNRALPRNTEAFF.

This sequence joins TRBV5-5 and TRBJ1-2; 7 bases agree with TRBD1. Germline CDR1 SGHKS, CDR2 YYEKEE (reference sequence). This CDR3 region has 14 residues. Trimming took 3 bases from V and 2 from J; bases not matched to a gene: 4. The CDR3 spells CASSWRQGNYGYTF. DNA of the CDR3: TGTGCCAGCAGCTGGCGACAGGGAAACTATGGCTACACCTTC.

The chain couples TRBV5-5 to TRBJ2-2, with no clear D. V lost 0 bases, J lost 5 bases, and 5 bases lay in between. The germline gives CDR1 SGHKS, CDR2 YYEKEE (reference sequence). The length of the CDR3 is 13 residues. CDR3 DNA: TGTGCCAGCAGCTTGGCCTGGACCGGGGAGCTGTTTTTT. It codes for CASSLAWTGELFF.

The chain has TRBV3-1 and TRBJ2-4; TRBD1 matches 10 bases. The V and J ends lost 4 bases and 5 bases, in that order; junction bases with no gene match: 2. Germline V gene lookup returns CDR1 LGHDT and CDR2 YNNKEL (reference sequence). This CDR3 spans 14 amino acids. CDR3 in DNA: TGTGCCAGCAGCCCAGGGACAGGGGAAAACATTCAGTACTTC. Its protein is CASSPGTGENIQYF.

In its sample, this clonotype was seen many times. The V call is TRBV20-1, the J call TRBJ1-4; D not resolved. Germline lookup yields CDR1 DFQATT and CDR2 SNEGSKA (reference sequence). This CDR3 is 13 amino acids long. Trimming removed 6 bases at V and 8 bases at J, with 16 bases between. The DNA of the CDR3 is TGCAGTGCCGAGCCGGGTTCAGAAGAAAAACTGTTTTTT. It is translated as CSAEPGSEEKLFF.

The chain carries TRBV2 and TRBJ1-5; D call uncertain. The CDR3 runs to 11 residues. The germline V and J ends were trimmed by 3 bases and 6 bases, with 3 bases remaining between them. Looked up from germline, CDR1 is SNHLY and CDR2 is FYNNEI. The CDR3 region has the DNA TGTGCCAGCAGTGATAGTCAGCCCCAGCATTTT. It is translated as CASSDSQPQHF. The variable domain in full, with the rest retrieved from reference TRBV2 and TRBJ1-5, is EPEVTQTPSHQVTQMGQEVILRCVPISNHLYFYWYRQILGQKVEFLVSFYNNEISEKSEIFDDQFSVERPDGSNFTLKIRSTKLEDSAMYFCASSDSQPQHFGDGTRLSIL.

This clonotype was found many times. One end of the junction is discordant with germline, which a read error may explain. This CDR3 is CASSSTVGETQYF. CDR3 DNA sequence: TGTGCTAGCAGCTCCACAGTTGGCGAGACCCAGTACTTC. The chain couples TRBV7-7 to TRBJ2-5; D is unclear. Germline CDR1 and CDR2: SSHAT and FNYEAQ (reference sequence). The length of the CDR3 is 13 residues.

V and J are TRBV6-6 and TRBJ2-1, with D perhaps being TRBD1 or TRBD2 (5 bases each). The CDR3 has 12 amino acids. The germline gives CDR1 MNHNY, CDR2 SVGAGI (reference sequence). Trimming pared 4 bases from V and 9 bases from J, leaving 10 bases between. The CDR3 bases are TGTGCCAGCAGTTGGGACGCTTCTGAGCAGTTCTTC. Translation: CASSWDASEQFF.

The chain is built from TRBV29-1 and TRBJ1-1; TRBD1 matches 8 bases. The CDR3 spans 14 residues. Germline CDR1 SQVTM, CDR2 ANQGSEA. Unmatched junction bases numbered 6, after V lost 6 bases and J lost 0 bases. The CDR3 nucleotides are TGCAGCGTGGACAGGGCGAGCATGAACACTGAAGCTTTCTTT. This codes for CSVDRASMNTEAFF. The whole variable domain, remainder taken from reference TRBV29-1 and TRBJ1-1, is SAVISQKPSRDICQRGTSLTIQCQVDSQVTMMFWYRQQPGQSLTLIATANQGSEATYESGFVIDKFPISRPNLTFSTLTVSNMSPEDSSIYLCSVDRASMNTEAFFGQGTRLTVV.

There are many counts of this clonotype. The V call is TRBV10-3, the J call TRBJ2-7; TRBD1 agrees at 9 bases. The J segment lost 0 bases and the V segment lost 0 bases, leaving 3 bases of the junction unmatched. The germline V gene encodes CDR1 ENHRY and CDR2 SYGVKD. This CDR3 comprises 16 residues. The CDR3 protein is CAISESGTGHSYEQYF. For the CDR3, the DNA is TGTGCCATCAGTGAGTCTGGGACAGGGCACTCCTACGAGCAGTACTTC.

V is TRBV7-8 and J is TRBJ1-4; 9 nucleotides match TRBD1. V lost 5 bases, J lost 12 bases, and 10 bases stayed unmatched. There are 14 residues in the CDR3. Germline V CDR1 and CDR2: SGHVS, FQNEAQ. CDR3 protein: CASSGTRDREQLFF. CDR3 DNA: TGTGCCAGCAGCGGCACCCGGGACAGGGAGCAACTGTTTTTT.

A few counts support this clonotype. Sequence at one end of the junction differs from germline and may be a read error. The chain uses TRBV5-5 and TRBJ2-1, with D uncertain. Germline V gene data show CDR1 as SGHKS and CDR2 as YYEKEE (reference sequence). The CDR3 is made up of 14 amino acids. The chain's CDR3 is CAGSLSTDYNEQFF. The CDR3, as DNA: TGTGCCGGCAGCTTGTCAACAGATTACAATGAGCAGTTCTTC.

The rearrangement uses TRBV25-1 and TRBJ2-7, with D uncertain. The DNA end favors TRBJ2-5, so the J call may be wrong. CDR1 MGHDK and CDR2 SYGVNS come from the germline V gene. The CDR3 has 14 amino acids. The CDR3 reads CASRPPGQEETQYF. The CDR3 nucleotides read TGTGCCAGCAGGCCACCGGGCCAGGAAGAGACCCAGTACTTC.

With respect to this clonotype: With a much larger clone just one base away, this may be a read error. The chain employs TRBV7-9 and TRBJ2-5; 7 positions match TRBD1. The CDR3 covers 15 residues. Per the germline V gene, CDR1 is SEHNR and CDR2 is FQNEAQ (reference sequence). In nucleotides, the CDR3 is TGTTCCAGCAGCTTAGGACGACAGGGACAAGAGACCCAGTACTTC. Protein: CSSSLGRQGQETQYF.

This clonotype was observed a few times. The CDR3 spells CSARWGSVNYGYTF. In DNA form, the CDR3 reads TGCAGTGCTAGGTGGGGCAGTGTTAACTATGGCTACACCTTC. This chain links TRBV20-1 with TRBJ1-2; tentatively, D is TRBD1 (5 bases). The CDR3 is 14 residues long. V lost 3 bases and J 1 base, leaving 12 bases between the germline ends. The germline V gene encodes CDR1 DFQATT and CDR2 SNEGSKA (reference sequence).

This clonotype occurred many times. The chain employs TRBV29-1 and TRBJ2-7; D could derive from TRBD1 or TRBD2 (5 bases each). The V gene lost 6 bases and the J gene lost 3 bases, with 15 bases spanning the gap. Germline CDR1 is SQVTM and CDR2 is ANQGSEA. The CDR3 consists of 13 residues. The CDR3: CSVHQTGGYEQYF. In nucleotides, the CDR3 is TGCAGCGTACACCAGACTGGGGGCTACGAGCAGTACTTC.

The chain recombines TRBV9 with TRBJ2-1; 13 nucleotides align to TRBD2. The V segment lost 0 bases and the J segment 8 bases; nucleotides outside the gene matches: 2. Germline-derived CDR1 and CDR2 are SGDLS and YYNGEE. The CDR3 runs 15 residues. Written as DNA, the CDR3 is TGTGCCAGCAGCGTAGGTACTAGCGGGGGGGATGAGCAGTTCTTC. This gives the protein CASSVGTSGGDEQFF.

This clonotype was picked up many times. The chain combines TRBV29-1 with TRBJ2-5; no reliable D call. Germline V gene lookup returns CDR1 SQVTM and CDR2 ANQGSEA. The CDR3 covers 10 residues. V gave up 6 bases and J gave up 5 bases, with 7 bases separating them. The CDR3 DNA sequence: TGCAGCGTCGAAACTGAGACCCAGTACTTC. It codes for CSVETETQYF.

At least ten counts were recorded for this clonotype. This sequence joins TRBV20-1 and TRBJ2-1; D is unclear. The CDR3 loop spans 14 amino acids. CDR1 and CDR2 (germline): DFQATT, SNEGSKA (reference sequence). Trimming removed 0 bases from V and 7 bases from J, with 13 bases in between. The CDR3: CSARDLKGLNEQFF. The CDR3 bases are TGCAGTGCTAGAGATCTGAAGGGCCTTAATGAGCAGTTCTTC.

V gene TRBV5-1 combines with J gene TRBJ1-2; D gene ambiguous. The V and J ends lost 0 bases and 1 base respectively, with 19 bases between them. In germline, CDR1 is SGHRS, CDR2 YFSETQ. The length of the CDR3 is 18 residues. This CDR3 is CASSLGRPASRSNYGYTF. For the CDR3, the DNA is TGCGCCAGCAGCTTGGGGAGACCGGCCAGCAGAAGTAACTATGGCTACACCTTC. The complete variable domain, with remaining parts taken from reference TRBV5-1 and TRBJ1-2, reads KAGVTQTPRYLIKTRGQQVTLSCSPISGHRSVSWYQQTPGQGLQFLFEYFSETQRNKGNFPGRFSGRQFSNSRSEMNVSTLELGDSALYLCASSLGRPASRSNYGYTFGSGTRLTVV.

This chain joins TRBV7-2 and TRBJ2-7; 7 bases are a match to TRBD1. The V segment lost 11 bases and the J segment 3 bases; nucleotides outside the gene matches: 10. Germline V gene data show CDR1 as SGHTA and CDR2 as FQGNSA. The CDR3 consists of 13 residues. CDR3 region: CAGLGGDCYEQYF. The DNA of the CDR3 is TGTGCCGGCCTAGGGGGCGATTGCTACGAGCAGTACTTC.